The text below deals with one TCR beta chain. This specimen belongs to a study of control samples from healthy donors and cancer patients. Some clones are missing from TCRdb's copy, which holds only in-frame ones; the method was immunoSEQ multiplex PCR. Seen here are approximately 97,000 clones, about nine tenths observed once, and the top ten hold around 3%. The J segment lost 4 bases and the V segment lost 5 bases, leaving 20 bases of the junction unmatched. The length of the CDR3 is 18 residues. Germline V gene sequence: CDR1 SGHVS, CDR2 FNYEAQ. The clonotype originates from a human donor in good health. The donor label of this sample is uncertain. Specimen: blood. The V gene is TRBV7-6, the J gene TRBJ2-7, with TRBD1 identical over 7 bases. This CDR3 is CASSPGTAGFRLGYEQYF. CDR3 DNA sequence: TGTGCCAGCAGCCCCGGGACAGCCGGATTCCGGCTGGGGTACGAGCAGTACTTC.